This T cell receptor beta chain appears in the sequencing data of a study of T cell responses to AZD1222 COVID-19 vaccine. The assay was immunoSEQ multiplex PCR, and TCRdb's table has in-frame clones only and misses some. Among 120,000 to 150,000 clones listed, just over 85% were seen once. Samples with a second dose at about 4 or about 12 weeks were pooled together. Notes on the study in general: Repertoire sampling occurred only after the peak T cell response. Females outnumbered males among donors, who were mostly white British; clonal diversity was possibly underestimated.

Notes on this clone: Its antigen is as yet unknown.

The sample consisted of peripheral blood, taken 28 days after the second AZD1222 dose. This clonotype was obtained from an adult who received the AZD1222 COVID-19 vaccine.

This CDR3 reads CASSPSPRGPQRTDTQYF. The DNA for the CDR3 is TGTGCCAGCAGTCCCTCCCCGAGGGGCCCCCAACGCACAGATACGCAGTATTTT. The rearrangement uses TRBV28 and TRBJ2-3; tentatively, D is TRBD1 or TRBD2 (5 bases each). The ends were cut back, 5 bases at V and 1 base at J, with 22 bases in the middle. Per germline, CDR1 MDHEN and CDR2 SYDVKM. This CDR3 spans 18 amino acids.